This TCR beta chain was observed in a study of blood T cell repertoires in COVID-19. The wider study: PBMCs, B-cell-depleted T cells, or T cells were the source of the cDNA or gDNA that made up the material.

Seattle enrolled patients during active infection and tracked them longitudinally. In the original analysis: Amplification with reference gene primers provided the estimates of nucleated cell counts. Here immunoSEQ multiplex PCR was the method, and the copy in TCRdb shows in-frame clones only, minus some. V and J calls plus clone size are reproduced from that table; the DNA served to infer D and trimming. The sample shows some 150,000 clones, 79% of them seen only once. V was clipped by 11 bases and J by 7 bases; unmatched bases: 8. Germline V gene data show CDR1 as MNHEY and CDR2 as SVGAGI. This CDR3 is 13 amino acids long.

The source material was peripheral blood. The receptor's source is a woman in her seventies with COVID-19, enrolled during active disease. The chain recombines TRBV6-5 with TRBJ1-6, with 7 bases aligning to TRBD1. The CDR3 DNA is TGTGCCGGAGCGACAGGGCTCAATTCACCCCTCCACTTT. Translated, it gives CAGATGLNSPLHF.